One and the same sample provided the 9 T cell receptor beta chains below, sequenced in a study of cytomegalovirus exposure and HLA in healthy donors. PCR was performed using 60 Vbeta and 13 Jbeta primers. Using immunoSEQ multiplex PCR, the repertoire was profiled, and TCRdb retains in-frame clones only, with some absent. The table has approximately 210,000 clones, roughly 80% seen once. What was sequenced was PBMCs. Receptors originate from a woman younger than 45 in good health and CMV-seropositive.

This clone was observed once. The V gene is TRBV7-9, the J gene TRBJ2-4, with D perhaps TRBD1 (5 bases). The CDR3 is made up of 13 amino acids. V was pared by 0 bases and J by 9 bases, with 9 bases between. The germline gives CDR1 SEHNR, CDR2 FQNEAQ (reference sequence). In DNA, the CDR3 is TGTGCCAGCAGCTTAGCCAGAAGGGGCATTCAGTACTTC. Its protein is CASSLARRGIQYF. Full variable domain (remainder filled in from reference TRBV7-9 and TRBJ2-4): DTGVSQNPRHKITKRGQNVTFRCDPISEHNRLYWYRQTLGQGPEFLTYFQNEAQLEKSRLLSDRFSAERPKGSFSTLEIQRTEQGDSAMYLCASSLARRGIQYFGAGTRLSVL.

This clone was recorded a few times. The DNA for the CDR3 is TGCGCCAGCAGCTTGAACCCTGAGGGGGCGAGTACTGAAGCTTTCTTT. Protein: CASSLNPEGASTEAFF. This chain connects TRBV5-1 to TRBJ1-1, with 7 bases fitting TRBD1. Per germline, CDR1 SGHRS and CDR2 YFSETQ. Trimming cost V 1 base and J 5 bases; bases outside gene matches: 11. The CDR3 is 16 amino acids.

The chain uses TRBV4-2 and TRBJ1-4, with D uncertain. There are 16 residues in the CDR3. CDR1 LGHNA and CDR2 YNFKEQ come from the germline V gene. The germline V and J ends were trimmed by 2 bases and 3 bases, with 13 bases remaining between them. CDR3 sequence reads: CASSQSTSQANEKLFF. The CDR3 DNA is TGTGCCAGCAGCCAATCAACAAGTCAAGCTAATGAAAAACTGTTTTTT.

The chain recombines TRBV11-2 with TRBJ2-3; 9 bases match TRBD2. CDR1 is SGHAT and CDR2 is FQNNGV in the germline V gene. Unmatched junction bases numbered 14, after V lost 3 bases and J lost 1 base. The CDR3 runs to 19 residues. The CDR3 protein is CASSFPGRGGPIGTDTQYF. In DNA, the CDR3 is TGTGCCAGCAGCTTCCCCGGGCGGGGGGGCCCAATAGGCACAGATACGCAGTATTTT. Full variable domain (outside the CDR3, taken from reference TRBV11-2 and TRBJ2-3): EAGVAQSPRYKIIEKRQSVAFWCNPISGHATLYWYQQILGQGPKLLIQFQNNGVVDDSQLPKDRFSAERLKGVDSTLKIQPAKLEDSAVYLCASSFPGRGGPIGTDTQYFGPGTRLTVL.

The rearrangement joins TRBV7-9 to TRBJ1-4; the match to TRBD1 covers 7 bases. Looked up from germline, CDR1 is SEHNR and CDR2 is FQNEAQ (reference sequence). This CDR3 contains 14 residues. V shed 5 bases and J 8 bases; nucleotides not matched to a gene: 8. DNA for the CDR3: TGTGCCAGCAGCATAGGCCGACAGGGAGAAAAACTGTTTTTT. It encodes CASSIGRQGEKLFF.

The chain combines TRBV5-4 with TRBJ1-1; 7 bases map to TRBD1. V dropped 4 bases and J dropped 3; count of bases not matched to a gene: 6. The CDR3 is 14 residues long. The germline gives CDR1 SGHNT, CDR2 YYREEE (reference sequence). This CDR3 reads CASSATGDDTEAFF. The CDR3 bases are TGTGCCAGCAGCGCAACAGGGGACGACACTGAAGCTTTCTTT.

The CDR3 is CASSGLAGAGELFF. The CDR3 DNA reads TGTGCCAGCAGTGGACTAGCGGGGGCCGGGGAGCTGTTTTTT. This chain uses TRBV27 with TRBJ2-2, with TRBD2 identical over 13 bases. This CDR3 is built from 14 residues. The J segment lost 6 bases and the V segment lost 5 bases, leaving 0 bases of the junction unmatched. The germline V gene encodes CDR1 MNHEY and CDR2 SMNVEV (reference sequence).

The rearrangement links TRBV6-1 to TRBJ2-7; possible D gene TRBD2, 5 bases. The length of the CDR3 is 13 residues. V lost 7 bases and J lost 0, with 10 bases in between. Germline V gene lookup returns CDR1 MNHNS and CDR2 SASEGT. For the CDR3, the DNA is TGTGCCAGCATTGGTCGGGACTCCTACGAGCAGTACTTC. Translation: CASIGRDSYEQYF.

This clone was observed once. The chain recombines TRBV30 with TRBJ2-7; D is ambiguous. Trimming removed 1 base at V and 2 bases at J, with 12 bases between. Germline V gene sequence: CDR1 GTSNPN, CDR2 SVGIG (reference sequence). The CDR3 is 14 residues long. CDR3 in amino acids: CAWSEQARAYEQYF. CDR3 coding DNA: TGTGCCTGGAGTGAGCAAGCGAGAGCCTACGAGCAGTACTTC.